A selection of T cell receptor beta chains follows, all from one sample in a study of PD-1 blockade in classical Hodgkin lymphoma. TCRdb's copy holds only in-frame clones and misses some; the assay was immunoSEQ multiplex PCR. Of about 64,000 clones in the sample, approximately 92% were seen once. The sequencing here drew on peripheral blood mononuclear cells (PBMCs), taken before the fourth cycle of nivolumab. The origin of the receptors is a human donor with classical Hodgkin lymphoma. Each CDR3 is given with its conserved first and last residue. D genes are given only for firm matches.

DNA	CDR3	V	J	D
TGTGCCAGCAGTTTAGGCCGGACTACCGGCGAGCAGTACTTC	CASSLGRTTGEQYF	TRBV28	TRBJ2-7	.
TGTGCCAGCAGTTTCTTGGGGGGCACAGATACGCAGTATTTT	CASSFLGGTDTQYF	TRBV28	TRBJ2-3	.
TGCGCCAGCAGCCCGACCGGGGACCGCTACCGCCCTGGAAACACCATATATTTT	CASSPTGDRYRPGNTIYF	TRBV4-1	TRBJ1-3	.
TGTGCCAGCTCACCACTATTTCGGGGCGCGAACACCGGGGAGCTGTTTTTT	CASSPLFRGANTGELFF	TRBV18	TRBJ2-2	.
TGTGCCATCAGTACGGGGCCGAGCTACGAGCAGTACTTC	CAISTGPSYEQYF	TRBV10-3	TRBJ2-7	.
TGTGCCAGCAGTGAAGACGGACAGGACACCGGGGAGCTGTTTTTT	CASSEDGQDTGELFF	TRBV2	TRBJ2-2	TRBD1
TGTGCCAGCAGTTCAACCTACGAGCAGTACTTC	CASSSTYEQYF	TRBV27	TRBJ2-7	.
TGTGCCATCAGTGACCCGAGCAGGGGTAGCGGTAATGAGCAGTTCTTC	CAISDPSRGSGNEQFF	TRBV10-3	TRBJ2-1	.
TGTGCCAGCTCACCTACCGGGGCCATTTTCACCGGGGAGCTGTTTTTT	CASSPTGAIFTGELFF	TRBV18	TRBJ2-2	.
TGTGCCATCAGTGGGGCTAGCGGGGGTAATGAGCAGTTCTTC	CAISGASGGNEQFF	TRBV10-3	TRBJ2-1	TRBD2
TGTGCCAGCAGCCCTCTGTGGGGTGGAAGCACAGATACGCAGTATTTT	CASSPLWGGSTDTQYF	TRBV7-8	TRBJ2-3	.
TGTGCCAGCAGCTTTTGGGCCACAGATACGCAGTATTTT	CASSFWATDTQYF	TRBV11-2	TRBJ2-3	.
TGCGCCAGCAGCTTGATGAGCGGGAATGGGGAGACCCAGTACTTC	CASSLMSGNGETQYF	TRBV5-1	TRBJ2-5	TRBD2